The clone carrying this T cell receptor (beta chain) came up many times. Its cognate antigen is unknown. Original methodology: It was from CDR3 differences across clinicopathological groups that a distant-metastasis classifier for papillary thyroid cancer was built. TCRdb re-analyzed the PCR reads using MiXCR. These V and J calls originate from TCRdb's pipeline instead of the authors' own analysis. The sample contains about 40,000 clones, 13% of which appear only once. No treatment of any kind had been given to any patient before thyroid surgery. The entry originates in a study of metastatic and nonmetastatic thyroid tumors. Looking at the study overall: Repertoire data that came from the blood and tumor or nodule tissue of malignant and benign thyroid patients were compared. The study, taken as a whole, reports: Across blood and tumor, TCR beta diversity in malignant thyroid tumors was reportedly significantly higher than in benign nodules.

This TCR was recovered from a female donor with papillary thyroid cancer or a benign thyroid nodule (not recorded which). Some clones in this sample may be carry-over from other donors' samples. Sequenced input: blood.

The CDR3 nucleotides are TGTGCCAGCAGTACTGCCCGCCGGGACAGTGGGACGAACTGGAACACTGAAGCTTTCTTT. Encoded protein: CASSTARRDSGTNWNTEAFF. The rearrangement links TRBV28 to TRBJ1-1; 7 bases are a match to TRBD1. Per the germline V gene, CDR1 is MDHEN and CDR2 is SYDVKM. With V trimmed by 5 bases and J by 1 base, 22 bases remained unmatched. CDR3 size: 20 residues.